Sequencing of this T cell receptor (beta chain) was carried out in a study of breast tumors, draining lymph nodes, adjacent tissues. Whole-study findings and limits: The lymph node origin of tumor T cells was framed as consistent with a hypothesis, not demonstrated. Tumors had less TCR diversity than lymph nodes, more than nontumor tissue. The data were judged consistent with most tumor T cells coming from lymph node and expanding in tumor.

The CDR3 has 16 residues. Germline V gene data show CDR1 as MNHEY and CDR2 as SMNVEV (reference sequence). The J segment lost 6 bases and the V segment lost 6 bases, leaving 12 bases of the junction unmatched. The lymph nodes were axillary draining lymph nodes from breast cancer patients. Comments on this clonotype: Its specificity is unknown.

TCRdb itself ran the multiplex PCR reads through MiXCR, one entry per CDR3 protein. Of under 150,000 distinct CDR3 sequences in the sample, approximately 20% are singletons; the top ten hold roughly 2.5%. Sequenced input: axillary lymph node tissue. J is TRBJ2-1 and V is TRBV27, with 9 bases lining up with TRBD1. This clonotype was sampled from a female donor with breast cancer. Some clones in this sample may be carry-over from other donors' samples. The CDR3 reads CASRPTTGTGSNEQFF. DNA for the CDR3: TGTGCCAGCAGGCCTACAACCGGGACAGGGTCCAATGAGCAGTTCTTC.